A single sample gave rise to the 12 T cell receptor beta chains below, sequenced in a study of blood T cell repertoires in COVID-19. Generated by immunoSEQ multiplex PCR, the TCRdb table keeps only in-frame clones and is missing some. The sample has tens of thousands of clones; approximately 85% are singletons. Sequencing used peripheral blood. The receptors derive from a human donor in a cohort sampled during active COVID-19.

The V and J genes are TRBV19 and TRBJ2-5; D is possibly TRBD2 (7 bases). The V end lost 3 bases, the J end lost 9 bases, and 17 bases lay between the germline ends. Germline V gives CDR1 LNHDA, CDR2 SQIVND (reference sequence). This CDR3 has 14 amino acids. The chain's CDR3 is CASSIPGAGAPQYF. CDR3 nucleotides: TGTGCCAGTAGTATCCCCGGGGCGGGGGCACCCCAGTACTTC.

The gene calls are TRBV11-2 and TRBJ1-5, with D perhaps matching TRBD1 (6 bases). The ends were cut back, 8 bases at V and 1 base at J, with 9 bases in the middle. The germline gives CDR1 SGHAT, CDR2 FQNNGV. CDR3 length: 13 residues. As DNA, the CDR3 is TGTGCCAGCGCAGGGGCCAGCAATCAGCCCCAGCATTTT. Its translation is CASAGASNQPQHF.

The chain uses TRBV29-1 and TRBJ1-4; no definite D call. Germline V gene lookup returns CDR1 SQVTM and CDR2 ANQGSEA. With 0 bases removed from V and 13 bases from J, the gap between germline ends came to 15 bases. The CDR3 has 13 amino acids. The CDR3 coding sequence is TGCAGCGTTGAAGATCCGGGGAGAAGGGTACTGTTTTTT. Its protein is CSVEDPGRRVLFF.

This clone was seen only a few times. The chain has TRBV19 and TRBJ2-3; tentative D call: TRBD2 (6 bases). The CDR3 covers 16 residues. Deletions cut 6 bases from V and 2 bases from J, with 18 bases between. From germline, CDR1 is LNHDA and CDR2 SQIVND (reference sequence). CDR3 amino acids: CASSVRAGEDTDTQYF. CDR3 nucleotides: TGTGCCAGTAGCGTAAGGGCCGGGGAGGACACAGATACGCAGTATTTT.

This sequence joins TRBV10-3 and TRBJ2-1; TRBD2 agrees at 9 bases. CDR1 ENHRY and CDR2 SYGVKD come from the germline V gene. J lost 5 bases, V lost 8 bases, and 1 base had no gene match. The CDR3 sequence is 12 residues long. The CDR3 bases are TGTGCCATCGGCGGGAGGGACAATGAGCAGTTCTTC. Its translation is CAIGGRDNEQFF.

V and J are TRBV11-2 and TRBJ1-1; the D gene is possibly TRBD1 (6 bases). The CDR3 is 14 residues long. Trimming cost V 6 bases and J 4 bases, with 15 bases left between them. CDR1 and CDR2 from the germline V gene are SGHAT and FQNNGV. The CDR3 bases are TGTGCCAGCAGTAACAGGGTTTCGAGCACTGAAGCTTTCTTT. It yields the protein CASSNRVSSTEAFF.

The sample holds one count of this clone. This chain connects TRBV15 to TRBJ1-2; no definite D call. The CDR3 runs to 11 residues. Trimming shortened V by 11 bases and J by 6 bases, and 13 bases separated the two germline ends. The germline gives CDR1 LNHNV, CDR2 YYDKDF (reference sequence). The CDR3 DNA follows: TGTGCCCCAGACAAGGATCATGGCTACACCTTC. This encodes CAPDKDHGYTF.

The count of this clone is one. V gene TRBV3-1 (or the pseudogene TRBV3-2) combines with J gene TRBJ2-7, with 7 bases that match TRBD2. The germline gives CDR1 LGHDT, CDR2 YNNKEL (reference sequence). The CDR3 spans 15 residues. J was trimmed by 1 base and V by 3 bases; bases with no gene match: 6. The CDR3 loop reads CASSQGGDLSYEQYF. CDR3 nucleotides: TGTGCCAGCAGCCAGGGGGGGGACCTTTCCTACGAGCAGTACTTC.

A remark on this clone: The sample has other DNA sequences that encode this CDR3 too. The chain recombines TRBV9 with TRBJ2-7, with TRBD2 matching 12 bases. Germline V gene lookup returns CDR1 SGDLS and CDR2 YYNGEE. The CDR3 has 16 amino acids. V lost 3 bases and J lost 4; bases outside the gene matches: 8. This CDR3 reads CASSASGLAGRYEQYF. CDR3 sequence (DNA): TGTGCCAGCAGCGCCTCCGGACTAGCGGGAAGGTACGAGCAGTACTTC.

The CDR3 sequence is CATSGPGQGSDTQYF. Written as DNA, the CDR3 is TGTGCCACCAGTGGTCCGGGACAGGGGTCAGATACGCAGTATTTT. The chain links TRBV24-1 to TRBJ2-3, with 10 bases identical to TRBD1. Trimming cost V 5 bases and J 4 bases; bases outside gene matches: 5. This CDR3 has 15 amino acids. Looked up from germline, CDR1 is KGHDR and CDR2 is SFDVKD.

The chain uses TRBV27 and TRBJ1-4; possible D gene TRBD1, 5 bases. This CDR3 has 13 residues. V lost 8 bases and J 4 bases, leaving 11 bases between the germline ends. In germline, CDR1 is MNHEY, CDR2 SMNVEV (reference sequence). The CDR3 spells CASSWGLNEKLFF. The CDR3 DNA sequence: TGTGCCAGCTCCTGGGGACTTAATGAAAAACTGTTTTTT.

The rearrangement joins TRBV5-1 to TRBJ2-2; 9 positions match TRBD1. Germline V gene sequence: CDR1 SGHRS, CDR2 YFSETQ. Trimming at V came to 0 bases and at J to 3 bases, leaving 6 bases not matched to a gene. This CDR3 is 17 amino acids long. CDR3 coding DNA: TGCGCCAGCAGCTTGGCTACCGGGACAGGGTACACCGGGGAGCTGTTTTTT. As protein: CASSLATGTGYTGELFF.